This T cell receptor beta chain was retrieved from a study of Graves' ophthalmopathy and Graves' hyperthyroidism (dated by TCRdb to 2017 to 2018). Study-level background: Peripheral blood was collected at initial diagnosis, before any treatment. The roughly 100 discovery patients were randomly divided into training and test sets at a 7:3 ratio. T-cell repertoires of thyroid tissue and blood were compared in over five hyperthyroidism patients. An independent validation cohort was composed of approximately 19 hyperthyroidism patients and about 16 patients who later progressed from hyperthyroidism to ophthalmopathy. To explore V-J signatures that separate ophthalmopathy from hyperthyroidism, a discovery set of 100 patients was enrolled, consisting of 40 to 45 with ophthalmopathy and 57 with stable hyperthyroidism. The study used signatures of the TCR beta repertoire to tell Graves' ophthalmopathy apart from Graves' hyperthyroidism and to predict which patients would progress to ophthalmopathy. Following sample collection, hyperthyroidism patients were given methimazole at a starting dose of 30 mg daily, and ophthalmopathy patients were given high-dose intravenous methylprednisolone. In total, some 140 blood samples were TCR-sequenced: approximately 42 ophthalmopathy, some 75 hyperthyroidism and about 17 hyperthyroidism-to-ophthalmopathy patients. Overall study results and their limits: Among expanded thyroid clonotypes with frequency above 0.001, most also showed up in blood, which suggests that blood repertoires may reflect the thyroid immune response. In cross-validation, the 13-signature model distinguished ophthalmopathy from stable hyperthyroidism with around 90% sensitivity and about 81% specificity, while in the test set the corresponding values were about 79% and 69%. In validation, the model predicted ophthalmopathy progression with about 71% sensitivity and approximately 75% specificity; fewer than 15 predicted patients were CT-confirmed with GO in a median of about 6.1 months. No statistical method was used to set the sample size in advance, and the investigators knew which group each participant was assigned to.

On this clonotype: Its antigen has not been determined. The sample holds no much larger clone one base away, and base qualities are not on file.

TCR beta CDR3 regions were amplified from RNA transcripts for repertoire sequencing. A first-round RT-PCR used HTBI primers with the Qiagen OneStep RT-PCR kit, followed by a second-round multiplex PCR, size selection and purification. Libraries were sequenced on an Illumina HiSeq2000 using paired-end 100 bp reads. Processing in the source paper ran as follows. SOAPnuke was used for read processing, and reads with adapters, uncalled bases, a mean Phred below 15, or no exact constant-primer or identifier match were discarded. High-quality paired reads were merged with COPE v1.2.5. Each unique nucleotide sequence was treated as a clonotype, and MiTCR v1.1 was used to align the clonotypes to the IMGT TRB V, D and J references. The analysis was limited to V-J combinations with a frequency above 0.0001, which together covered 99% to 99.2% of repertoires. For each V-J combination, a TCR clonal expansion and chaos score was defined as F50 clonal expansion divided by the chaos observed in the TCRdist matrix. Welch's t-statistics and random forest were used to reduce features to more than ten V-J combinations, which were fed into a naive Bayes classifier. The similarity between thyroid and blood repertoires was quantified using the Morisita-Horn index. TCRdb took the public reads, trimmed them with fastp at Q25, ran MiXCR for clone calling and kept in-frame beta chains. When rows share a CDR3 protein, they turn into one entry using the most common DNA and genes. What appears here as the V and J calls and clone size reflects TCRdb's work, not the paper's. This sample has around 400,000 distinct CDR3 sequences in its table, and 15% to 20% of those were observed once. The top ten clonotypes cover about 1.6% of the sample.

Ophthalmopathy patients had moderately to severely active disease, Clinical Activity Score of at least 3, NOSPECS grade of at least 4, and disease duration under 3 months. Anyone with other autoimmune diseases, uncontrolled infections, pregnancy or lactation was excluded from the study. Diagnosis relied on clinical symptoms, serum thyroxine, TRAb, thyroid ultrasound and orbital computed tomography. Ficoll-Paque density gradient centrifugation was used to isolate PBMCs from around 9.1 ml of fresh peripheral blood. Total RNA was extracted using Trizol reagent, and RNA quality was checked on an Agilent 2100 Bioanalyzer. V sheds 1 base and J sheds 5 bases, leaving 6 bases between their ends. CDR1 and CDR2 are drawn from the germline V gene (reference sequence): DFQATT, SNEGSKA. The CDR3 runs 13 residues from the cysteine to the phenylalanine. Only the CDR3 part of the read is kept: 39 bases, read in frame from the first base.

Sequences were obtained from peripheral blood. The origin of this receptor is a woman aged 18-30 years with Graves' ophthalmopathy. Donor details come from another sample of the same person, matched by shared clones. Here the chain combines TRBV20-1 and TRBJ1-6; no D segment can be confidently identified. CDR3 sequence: CSARGENNSPLHF. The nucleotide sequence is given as TGCAGTGCTAGAGGAGAGAATAATTCACCCCTCCACTTT.